The source of this T cell receptor (beta chain) is a study of CD8+ T cells in alopecia areata (dated by TCRdb to 2016 to 2019). As for the study more broadly: The treated patients, all with moderate-to-severe alopecia areata, were enrolled in an open-label pilot trial of oral tofacitinib given at 5 to 10 mg twice daily. Patients received tofacitinib for 6 to 18 months and were then followed off drug for 6 months to check for delayed response and recurrence. For the treated patients, the SALT score, which quantifies what percentage of scalp surface area is affected, served as the measure of disease severity. High-throughput TCRbeta sequencing was used to examine T cell clonal expansion in alopecia areata in both the C3H/HeJ mouse model and human patients. On the human side, TCRbeta sequencing was run on scalp tissue and on sorted CD4+ and CD8+ peripheral blood T cells from healthy controls and from alopecia areata patients with either patchy or totalis/universalis disease. Tofacitinib-treated patients had biopsies at baseline and at 4 and 24 weeks of treatment, with a later scalp biopsy in several patients. Clonality in the scalp was compared among normal scalp (n=4), patchy alopecia areata scalp (n=8), and alopecia totalis/universalis scalp (n=8). RNA was obtained with the PAXgene miRNA kit for fixed scalp, the miRNeasy kit for PBMCs, and the RNeasy kit for mouse skin. immunoSEQ multiplex PCR using 35 Vbeta forward primers and 13 Jbeta reverse primers was used to amplify TCRbeta CDR3 regions. Study-wide findings and limitations: Tofacitinib significantly lowered scalp clonality and the number of expanded CD8+ clones among the top 100 scalp clones. The treated cohort was small, with a single nonresponder, so links between baseline CD8+ expansion and response need larger studies. TCR sequences shared between patients were less clear than in mice, possibly partly because of HLA diversity in the patient population. Compared with normal scalp, lesional scalp had higher clonality and more expanded CD8+ clones, particularly in alopecia totalis/universalis, a pattern that suggests antigenic drive. Scalp TCR repertoire analysis is complicated because resident alphabeta T cells in normal human skin are also sequenced, whereas mouse skin is dominated by gammadelta T cells. Many expanded lesional clones persisted in scalp and blood during tofacitinib treatment, which may partly explain relapse after stopping treatment.

Details on this clone: No antigen is known for it. Base qualities are missing; no much larger clone stands one base away.

The CDR3 runs 12 amino acids, cysteine and phenylalanine included. The entry retains the CDR3 DNA only, 36 bases that are in frame from base 1. Trimming takes 7 bases from V and 3 bases from J, and the germline ends sit 10 bases apart. CDR1 and CDR2 are read off the germline V gene (reference sequence) as SEHNR and FQNEAQ. According to the study, the label for this sample's time point signals: roughly 24 weeks on oral tofacitinib. The treatment or condition label for this specimen denotes: oral pan-JAK inhibitor, 5-10 mg twice daily. Peripheral blood and lesional scalp punch biopsies were obtained from patients with alopecia areata. PBMCs were isolated by density centrifugation and stained for CD3, CD4 and CD8, after which CD4+ and CD8+ T cells were sorted on a FACSAria. The library was built by means of the immunoSEQ multiplex PCR assay. RNA was extracted from all samples and reverse transcribed into cDNA as template for TCR sequencing. SuperScript III was used for first-strand cDNA synthesis, primed with a 2:1 mix of oligo-dT and random hexamers. A synthetic immune receptor repertoire was used to measure amplification bias, and any remaining bias was corrected computationally. The authors' pipeline ran thus. After raw reads were preprocessed to remove errors, the CDR3 was defined following IMGT conventions as running from the conserved cysteine to phenylalanine. Clonality was computed as 1 minus the Shannon entropy, with the entropy normalized by log2 of the number of productive unique TCRs. Whether each scalp clone was CD4 or CD8 was inferred by checking scalp TCRbeta sequences against the CD4 and CD8 repertoires from sorted blood. In its TCRdb copy, this immuneACCESS table keeps in-frame sequences only and misses some clones. Where compared with another copy, unresolved V genes explain less than half of these, and the others have no known cause. Clone size and the V and J calls come from that table; the DNA yielded D and trimming. The sample table holds 150,000 to 200,000 clones, of which around three fifths were seen once. Roughly 12% of the sample is in the top ten clones.

The input for sequencing was CD8+ T cells sorted from blood, taken at week 24, from a patient treated with tofacitinib. This receptor was taken from a human donor with alopecia areata. The chain couples TRBV7-9 to TRBJ2-7, with a tentative D call of TRBD1 or TRBD2, each matching 5 bases. At the DNA level, the sequence is TGTGCCAGCACTGGGGACGGCTACGAGCAGTACTTC. This sequence encodes CASTGDGYEQYF. With the portions outside the CDR3 filled from the reference TRBV7-9 and TRBJ2-7 genes, the complete variable region becomes DTGVSQNPRHKITKRGQNVTFRCDPISEHNRLYWYRQTLGQGPEFLTYFQNEAQLEKSRLLSDRFSAERPKGSFSTLEIQRTEQGDSAMYLCASTGDGYEQYFGPGTRLTVT.